These 18 T cell receptor beta chains were sequenced from one sample in a study of blood T cell repertoires in COVID-19. Method: immunoSEQ multiplex PCR; TCRdb's copy keeps in-frame clones and lacks some. The sample has 95,000 to 130,000 clones; just over 90% are singletons. The sample was peripheral blood. These receptors all come from a human donor with active COVID-19. The donor label of this sample is uncertain.

The rearrangement links TRBV7-8 to TRBJ2-5, with 7 positions matching TRBD1. The germline V gene encodes CDR1 SGHVS and CDR2 FQNEAQ. Trimming at V came to 5 bases and at J to 1 base, leaving 7 bases not matched to a gene. This CDR3 contains 15 residues. The CDR3 nucleotides read TGTGCCAGCAGCCTGAACAGGGGTAGCCAAGAGACCCAGTACTTC. Translating gives CASSLNRGSQETQYF.

This chain uses TRBV28 with TRBJ1-4; weak D call: TRBD1 (6 bases). V lost 2 bases to trimming and J lost 6 bases, with 19 bases between them. Germline assignment: CDR1 MDHEN and CDR2 SYDVKM. The CDR3 totals 17 residues. The CDR3 loop reads CASSLPATRGRDEKLFF. As DNA, the CDR3 is TGTGCCAGCAGTTTACCCGCGACCAGGGGTAGGGATGAAAAACTGTTTTTT.

This clone was picked up one time. This rearrangement joins TRBV6-4 to TRBJ2-1; D perhaps matches TRBD1 (5 bases). The CDR3 is 16 residues long. Germline CDR1 MRHNA, CDR2 SNTAGT. V lost 0 bases, J lost 4 bases, and 13 bases lay in between. The CDR3 DNA is TGTGCCAGCAGTGACTCGAGCTCCAGGGATTACAATGAGCAGTTCTTC. Amino acids: CASSDSSSRDYNEQFF.

The chain carries TRBV19 and TRBJ1-1; possibly TRBD1 for D (6 bases). Germline V CDR1 and CDR2: LNHDA, SQIVND (reference sequence). The CDR3 contains 15 residues. Between the trimmed V and J ends, which lost 3 bases and 0 bases, there was a span of 11 bases. The CDR3, as DNA: TGTGCCAGTAGTATGCCGGGACACATGAACACTGAAGCTTTCTTT. Its translation: CASSMPGHMNTEAFF.

This sequence joins TRBV19 and TRBJ1-1; TRBD1 aligns across 7 bases. The CDR3 loop spans 15 amino acids. The V gene end was trimmed by 5 bases and the J gene end by 1 base; junction bases not matched to a gene: 7. The germline CDR1 and CDR2 sequences are LNHDA and SQIVND (reference sequence). The CDR3 DNA follows: TGTGCCAGTAGTGTTACCGGGACAGCGAACACTGAAGCTTTCTTT. Amino acid sequence: CASSVTGTANTEAFF.

This sequence joins TRBV2 and TRBJ2-7; TRBD2 matches at 14 bases. Germline V lookup: CDR1 SNHLY, CDR2 FYNNEI. This CDR3 region has 14 residues. The J segment lost 6 bases and the V segment lost 8 bases, leaving 6 bases of the junction unmatched. In nucleotides, the CDR3 is TGTGCCAGCGGCGGACTAGCGGGGGGTGGCGAGCAGTACTTC. Its translation: CASGGLAGGGEQYF.

J is TRBJ2-1 and V is TRBV14, with 9 bases fitting TRBD1. This CDR3 spans 19 amino acids. Germline V gene sequence: CDR1 SGHDN, CDR2 FVKESK. V was clipped by 4 bases and J by 0 bases; unmatched bases: 13. CDR3 loop: CASSPEPGQGISSYNEQFF. CDR3 nucleotide sequence: TGTGCCAGCAGCCCCGAGCCGGGACAGGGAATAAGCTCCTACAATGAGCAGTTCTTC.

The rearrangement joins TRBV7-3 to TRBJ1-2, with D possibly matching TRBD1 (5 bases). The CDR3 extends over 15 amino acids. Germline lookup yields CDR1 SGHTA and CDR2 FQGTGA. V dropped 6 bases and J dropped 3 bases, with 17 bases sitting between them. The chain's CDR3 is CASRLTPGGDYGYTF. The DNA for the CDR3 is TGTGCCAGCAGACTGACCCCCGGGGGGGACTATGGCTACACCTTC.

The rearrangement joins TRBV28 to TRBJ1-3; D remains unclear. V was clipped by 3 bases and J by 0 bases, with 15 bases between them. CDR1 and CDR2 (germline): MDHEN, SYDVKM. The CDR3 runs 17 residues. CDR3 loop: CASSFGEALSSGNTIYF. The CDR3 DNA is TGTGCCAGCAGTTTTGGGGAGGCCTTGAGCTCTGGAAACACCATATATTTT.

V is TRBV19 and J is TRBJ1-1; the D is unclear. The CDR3 runs to 14 residues. The V end lost 0 bases, the J end lost 2 bases, and 7 bases lay between the germline ends. In germline, CDR1 is LNHDA, CDR2 SQIVND (reference sequence). Here the CDR3 reads CASSIDRFNTEAFF. The CDR3 DNA is TGTGCCAGTAGTATAGACAGATTTAACACTGAAGCTTTCTTT.

This clone was observed once. The J gene is TRBJ2-2, the V gene TRBV15, with D tentatively TRBD1 (5 bases). Germline loops: CDR1 LNHNV, CDR2 YYDKDF (reference sequence). V lost 9 bases and J 0 bases, leaving 11 bases between the germline ends. The CDR3 contains 14 residues. The DNA of the CDR3 is TGTGCCACTGGGGCTCAGGCGAACACCGGGGAGCTGTTTTTT. Translation: CATGAQANTGELFF.

The J gene is TRBJ2-2, the V gene TRBV4-3, with D tentatively TRBD2 (6 bases). In germline, CDR1 is LGHNA, CDR2 YSLEER. Trimming stripped 1 base from V and 0 bases from J, with 12 bases between. This CDR3 spans 17 amino acids. CDR3 protein: CASSQVLPGANTGELFF. The CDR3, as DNA: TGCGCCAGCAGCCAAGTATTGCCGGGAGCGAACACCGGGGAGCTGTTTTTT.

This rearrangement joins TRBV9 to TRBJ2-7; D perhaps matches TRBD2 (5 bases). V was cut by 3 bases and J by 2 bases, with 9 bases left in between. The V gene's germline CDR1 is SGDLS and CDR2 YYNGEE. The CDR3 is made up of 13 amino acids. CDR3 sequence reads: CASSDSVTYEQYF. The CDR3 region has the DNA TGTGCCAGCAGCGATAGCGTTACCTACGAGCAGTACTTC.

This clone was detected ten times or more. The J gene is TRBJ1-6, the V gene TRBV6-1, with D possibly TRBD1 on 5 matching bases. The germline gives CDR1 MNHNS, CDR2 SASEGT. The CDR3 spans 15 residues. Trimming took off 3 bases at V and 10 bases at J, with 16 bases between the two ends. CDR3 in DNA: TGTGCCAGCAGTGAGCCCGCCGGCGGGGGGTCACCCCTCCACTTT. This codes for CASSEPAGGGSPLHF.

The rearrangement joins TRBV11-2 to TRBJ2-1; TRBD2 matches at 15 bases. V trimming: 4 bases; J trimming: 5 bases; junction bases outside the gene matches: 6. Germline V gives CDR1 SGHAT, CDR2 FQNNGV. The CDR3 loop spans 17 amino acids. CDR3 loop: CASSSRTSGGVNNEQFF. The CDR3 nucleotides read TGTGCCAGCAGCTCCCGGACTAGCGGGGGGGTGAACAATGAGCAGTTCTTC.

This chain links TRBV29-1 with TRBJ2-1; no definite D call. The CDR3 runs to 13 residues. From germline, CDR1 is SQVTM and CDR2 ANQGSEA. V lost 3 bases to trimming and J lost 2 bases, with 8 bases between them. CDR3 loop: CSVDGQTYNEQFF. In DNA form, the CDR3 reads TGCAGCGTTGATGGGCAGACCTACAATGAGCAGTTCTTC.

As regards this clone: At one end the junction does not follow the germline gene, possibly because of a read error. The genes are TRBV7-7 and TRBJ1-2, with 8 bases matching TRBD1. The CDR3 is 13 residues long. The germline V gene encodes CDR1 SSHAT and CDR2 FNYEAQ (reference sequence). The CDR3 here is CASSIRGRGGYTF. For the CDR3, the DNA is TGTGCTAGCAGCATCAGGGGGCGCGGTGGCTACACCTTC. Full variable domain (rest looked up from reference TRBV7-7 and TRBJ1-2): GAGVSQSPRYKVTKRGQDVTLRCDPISSHATLYWYQQALGQGPEFLTYFNYEAQPDKSGLPSDRFSAERPEGSISTLTIQRTEQRDSAMYRCASSIRGRGGYTFGSGTRLTVV.

Here the CDR3 reads CASSSTTGGHYGYTF. CDR3 nucleotide sequence: TGTGCCAGCAGCTCTACGACAGGGGGCCACTATGGCTACACCTTC. The rearrangement uses TRBV7-9 and TRBJ1-2; 10 nucleotides line up with TRBD1. This CDR3 has 15 amino acids. J was trimmed by 3 bases and V by 4 bases; bases with no gene match: 5. The germline V gene has CDR1 SEHNR and CDR2 FQNEAQ (reference sequence).